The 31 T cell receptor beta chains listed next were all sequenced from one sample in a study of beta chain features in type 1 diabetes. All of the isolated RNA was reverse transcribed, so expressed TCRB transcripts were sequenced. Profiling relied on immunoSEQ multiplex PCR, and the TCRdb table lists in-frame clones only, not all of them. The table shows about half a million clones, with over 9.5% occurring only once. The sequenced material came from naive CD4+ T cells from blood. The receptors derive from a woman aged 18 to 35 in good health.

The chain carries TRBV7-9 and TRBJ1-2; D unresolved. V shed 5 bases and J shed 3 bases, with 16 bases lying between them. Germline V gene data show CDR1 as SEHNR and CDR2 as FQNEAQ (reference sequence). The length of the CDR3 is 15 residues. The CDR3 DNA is TGTGCCAGCAGCCCGGGCCAAACCGGGGACTATGGCTACACCTTC. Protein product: CASSPGQTGDYGYTF.

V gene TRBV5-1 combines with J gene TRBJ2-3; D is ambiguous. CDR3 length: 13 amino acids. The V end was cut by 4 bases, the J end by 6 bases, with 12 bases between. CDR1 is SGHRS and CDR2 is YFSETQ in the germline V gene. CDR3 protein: CASSASVGDTQYF. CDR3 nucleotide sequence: TGCGCCAGCAGCGCGTCAGTCGGGGATACGCAGTATTTT. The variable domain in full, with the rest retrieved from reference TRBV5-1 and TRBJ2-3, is KAGVTQTPRYLIKTRGQQVTLSCSPISGHRSVSWYQQTPGQGLQFLFEYFSETQRNKGNFPGRFSGRQFSNSRSEMNVSTLELGDSALYLCASSASVGDTQYFGPGTRLTVL.

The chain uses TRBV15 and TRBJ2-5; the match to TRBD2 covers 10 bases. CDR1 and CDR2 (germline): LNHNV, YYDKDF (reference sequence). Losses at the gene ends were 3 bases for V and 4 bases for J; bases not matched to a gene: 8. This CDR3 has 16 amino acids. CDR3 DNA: TGTGCCACCAGCAGGGGCTCCGGGACTAGCGTAGAGACCCAGTACTTC. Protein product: CATSRGSGTSVETQYF. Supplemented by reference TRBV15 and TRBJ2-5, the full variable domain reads DAMVIQNPRYQVTQFGKPVTLSCSQTLNHNVMYWYQQKSSQAPKLLFHYYDKDFNNEADTPDNFQSRRPNTSFCFLDIRSPGLGDTAMYLCATSRGSGTSVETQYFGPGTRLLVL.

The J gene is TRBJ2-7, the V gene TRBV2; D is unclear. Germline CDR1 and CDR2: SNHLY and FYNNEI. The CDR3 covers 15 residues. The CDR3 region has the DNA TGTGCCAGCACTGAAAGGGTCCTGCTTTCCTACGAGCAGTACGTC. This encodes CASTERVLLSYEQYV.

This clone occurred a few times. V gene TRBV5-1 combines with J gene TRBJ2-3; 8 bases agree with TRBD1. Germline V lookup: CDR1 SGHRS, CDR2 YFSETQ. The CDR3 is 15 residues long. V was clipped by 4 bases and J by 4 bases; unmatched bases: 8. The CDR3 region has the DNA TGCGCCAGCAGCCCTCAGGGGGCTTTTTCAGATACGCAGTATTTT. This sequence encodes CASSPQGAFSDTQYF.

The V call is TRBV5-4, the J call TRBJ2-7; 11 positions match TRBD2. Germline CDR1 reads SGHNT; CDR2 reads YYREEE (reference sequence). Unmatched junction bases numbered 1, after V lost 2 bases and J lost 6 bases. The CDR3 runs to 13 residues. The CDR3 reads CASSLLAGAEQYV. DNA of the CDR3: TGTGCCAGCAGCTTACTAGCGGGGGCCGAGCAGTACGTC.

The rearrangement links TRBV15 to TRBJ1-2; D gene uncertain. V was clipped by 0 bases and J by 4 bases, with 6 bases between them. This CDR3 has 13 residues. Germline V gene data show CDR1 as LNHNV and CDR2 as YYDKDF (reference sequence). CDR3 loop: CATSRDQGYGYTF. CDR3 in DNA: TGTGCCACCAGCAGAGATCAAGGCTATGGCTACACCTTC.

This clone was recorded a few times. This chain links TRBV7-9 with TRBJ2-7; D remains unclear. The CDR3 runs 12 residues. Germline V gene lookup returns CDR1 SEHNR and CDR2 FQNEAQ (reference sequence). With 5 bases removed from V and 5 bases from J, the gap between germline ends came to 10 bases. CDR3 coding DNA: TGTGCCAGCAGCCTCCACAGAAACGAGCAGTACGTC. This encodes CASSLHRNEQYV.

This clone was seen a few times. CDR3 amino acids: CASSRPGYPSEAFF. The CDR3 DNA reads as TGTGCCAGCAGCCGTCCGGGATACCCTTCCGAAGCTTTCTTT. The rearrangement joins TRBV5-4 to TRBJ1-1; D is ambiguous. V gave up 4 bases and J gave up 8 bases, with 18 bases separating them. Looked up from germline, CDR1 is SGHNT and CDR2 is YYREEE (reference sequence). The CDR3 has 14 amino acids.

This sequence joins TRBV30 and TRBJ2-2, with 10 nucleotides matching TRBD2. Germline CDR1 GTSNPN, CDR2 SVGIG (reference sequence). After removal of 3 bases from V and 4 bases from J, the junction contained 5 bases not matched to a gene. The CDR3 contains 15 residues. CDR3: CAWSVAGGPTGELFF. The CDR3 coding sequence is TGTGCCTGGAGCGTAGCGGGAGGCCCCACCGGGGAGCTGTTTTTT.

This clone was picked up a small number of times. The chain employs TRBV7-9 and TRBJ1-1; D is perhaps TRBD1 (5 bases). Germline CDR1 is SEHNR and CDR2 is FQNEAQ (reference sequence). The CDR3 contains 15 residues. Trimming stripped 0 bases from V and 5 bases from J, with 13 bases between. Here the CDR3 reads CASSLASGGSTEAFF. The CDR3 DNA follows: TGTGCCAGCAGCTTAGCTTCGGGGGGATCGACTGAAGCTTTCTTT.

This CDR3 is CASSQITASNEKLFF. Here the CDR3 DNA reads TGCGCCAGCAGCCAAATAACGGCAAGTAATGAAAAACTGTTTTTT. The chain employs TRBV4-3 and TRBJ1-4; D unresolved. The V gene lost 2 bases and the J gene lost 4 bases, with 11 bases spanning the gap. The CDR3 consists of 15 residues. Germline V gene data show CDR1 as LGHNA and CDR2 as YSLEER.

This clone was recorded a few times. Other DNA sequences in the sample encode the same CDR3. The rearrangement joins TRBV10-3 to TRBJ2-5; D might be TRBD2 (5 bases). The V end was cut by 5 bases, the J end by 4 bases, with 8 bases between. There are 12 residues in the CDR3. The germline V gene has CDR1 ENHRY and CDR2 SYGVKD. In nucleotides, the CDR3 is TGTGCCATCAGTCCCGGAGGAGAGACCCAGTACTTC. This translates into CAISPGGETQYF.

This CDR3 reads CAGAEQDLYTDTQYF. CDR3 bases: TGTGCCGGGGCGGAACAGGATTTGTACACAGATACGCAGTATTTT. The rearrangement joins TRBV7-9 to TRBJ2-3; a weak D match, TRBD1 (5 bases). Per germline, CDR1 SEHNR and CDR2 FQNEAQ (reference sequence). Trimming stripped 11 bases from V and 2 bases from J, with 20 bases between. This CDR3 has 15 amino acids.

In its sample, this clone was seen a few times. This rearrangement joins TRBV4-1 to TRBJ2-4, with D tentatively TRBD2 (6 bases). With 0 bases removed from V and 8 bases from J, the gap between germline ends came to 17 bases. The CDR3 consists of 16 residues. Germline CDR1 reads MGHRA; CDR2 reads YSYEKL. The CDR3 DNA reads TGCGCCAGCAGCCAAGAAGCGGGCGGCTTTGGAGACATTCAGTACTTC. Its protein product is CASSQEAGGFGDIQYF.

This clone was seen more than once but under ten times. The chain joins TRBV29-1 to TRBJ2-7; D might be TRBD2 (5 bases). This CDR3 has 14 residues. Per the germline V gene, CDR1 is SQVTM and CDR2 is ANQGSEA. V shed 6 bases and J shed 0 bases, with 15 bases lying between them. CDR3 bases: TGCAGCGTCCAGATTTTGGGGAGCTCCTACGAGCAGTACTTC. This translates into CSVQILGSSYEQYF.

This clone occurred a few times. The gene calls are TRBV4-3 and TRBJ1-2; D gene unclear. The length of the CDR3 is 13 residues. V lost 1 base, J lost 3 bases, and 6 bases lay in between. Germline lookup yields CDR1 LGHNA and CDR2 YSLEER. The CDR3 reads CASSQGSYYGYTF. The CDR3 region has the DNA TGCGCCAGCAGCCAAGGGAGTTACTATGGCTACACCTTC.

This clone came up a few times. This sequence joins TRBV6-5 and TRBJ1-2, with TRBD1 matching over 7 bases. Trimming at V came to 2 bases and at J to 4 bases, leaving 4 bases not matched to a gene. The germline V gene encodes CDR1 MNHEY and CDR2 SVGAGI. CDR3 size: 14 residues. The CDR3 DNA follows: TGTGCCAGCAGTTACGGAGGGGGCGGCTATGGCTACACCTTC. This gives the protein CASSYGGGGYGYTF.

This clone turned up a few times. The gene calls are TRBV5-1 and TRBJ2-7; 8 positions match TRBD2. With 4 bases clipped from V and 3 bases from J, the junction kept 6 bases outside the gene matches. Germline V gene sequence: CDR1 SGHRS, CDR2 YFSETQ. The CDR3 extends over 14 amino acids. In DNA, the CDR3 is TGCGCCAGCAGCGAACCGGGACTAGACTACGAGCAGTACTTC. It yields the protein CASSEPGLDYEQYF.

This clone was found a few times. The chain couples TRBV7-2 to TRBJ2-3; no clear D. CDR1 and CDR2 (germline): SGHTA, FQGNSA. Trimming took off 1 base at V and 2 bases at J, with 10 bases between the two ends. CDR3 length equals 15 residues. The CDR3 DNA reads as TGTGCCAGCAGCTTAGGCCCCCTTACCACAGATACGCAGTATTTT. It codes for CASSLGPLTTDTQYF. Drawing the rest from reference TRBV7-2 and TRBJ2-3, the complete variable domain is GAGVSQSPSNKVTEKGKDVELRCDPISGHTALYWYRQSLGQGLEFLIYFQGNSAPDKSGLPSDRFSAERTGGSVSTLTIQRTQQEDSAVYLCASSLGPLTTDTQYFGPGTRLTVL.

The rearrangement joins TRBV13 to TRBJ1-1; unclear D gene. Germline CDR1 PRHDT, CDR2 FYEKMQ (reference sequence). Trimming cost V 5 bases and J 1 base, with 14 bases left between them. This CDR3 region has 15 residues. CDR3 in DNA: TGTGCCAGCAGCCCTGGTTGGACCCGGAACACTGAAGCTTTCTTT. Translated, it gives CASSPGWTRNTEAFF.

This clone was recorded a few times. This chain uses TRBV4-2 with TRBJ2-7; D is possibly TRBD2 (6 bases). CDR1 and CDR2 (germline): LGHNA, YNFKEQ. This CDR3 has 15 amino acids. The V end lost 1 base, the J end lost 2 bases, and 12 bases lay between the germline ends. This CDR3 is CASSQVSGSTYEQYF. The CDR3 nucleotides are TGTGCCAGCAGCCAAGTATCCGGGAGTACCTACGAGCAGTACTTC.

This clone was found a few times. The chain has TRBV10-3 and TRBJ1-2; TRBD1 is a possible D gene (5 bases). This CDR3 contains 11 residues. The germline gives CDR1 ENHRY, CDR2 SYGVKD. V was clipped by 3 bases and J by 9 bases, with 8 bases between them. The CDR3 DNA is TGTGCCATCAGTGACCAGGGCAGCTACACCTTC. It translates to CAISDQGSYTF.

Here the CDR3 DNA reads TGCAGCGTTGTGCGCAGGGCAGGTGGCTACACCTTC. This codes for CSVVRRAGGYTF. V gene TRBV29-1 combines with J gene TRBJ1-2, with D maybe TRBD1 (5 bases). V lost 4 bases to trimming and J lost 7 bases, with 13 bases between them. The CDR3 is made up of 12 amino acids. Germline V gives CDR1 SQVTM, CDR2 ANQGSEA.

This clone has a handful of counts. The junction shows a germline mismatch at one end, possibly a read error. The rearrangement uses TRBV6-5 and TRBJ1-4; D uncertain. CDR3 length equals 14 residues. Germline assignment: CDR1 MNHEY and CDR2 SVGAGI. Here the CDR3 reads CASRYSATNEKLFF. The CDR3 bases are TGTGCCAGCAGATACTCCGCAACTAATGAAAAACTGTTTTTT.

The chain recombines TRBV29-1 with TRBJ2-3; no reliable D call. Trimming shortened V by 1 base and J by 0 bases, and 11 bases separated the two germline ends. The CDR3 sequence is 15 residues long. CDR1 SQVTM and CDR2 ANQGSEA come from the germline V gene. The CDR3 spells CSVEGTASSTDTQYF. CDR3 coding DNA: TGCAGCGTTGAAGGCACCGCCTCTAGCACAGATACGCAGTATTTT.

The CDR3 loop reads CASSAAGVNEKLFF. The CDR3 bases are TGTGCCAGCAGCGCGGCCGGGGTTAATGAAAAACTGTTTTTT. The chain employs TRBV9 and TRBJ1-4; D is ambiguous. The CDR3 runs 14 residues. Trimming pared 3 bases from V and 4 bases from J, leaving 10 bases between. In germline, CDR1 is SGDLS, CDR2 YYNGEE.

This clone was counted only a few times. The CDR3 here is CASSLETSGYNEQFF. The CDR3 nucleotides read TGTGCCAGCAGCTTAGAGACTAGCGGCTACAATGAGCAGTTCTTC. The J gene is TRBJ2-1, the V gene TRBV7-9, with TRBD2 matching 9 bases. J was trimmed by 3 bases and V by 1 base; bases with no gene match: 1. CDR3 size: 15 residues. CDR1 and CDR2 from the germline V gene are SEHNR and FQNEAQ (reference sequence). Combining the CDR3 with reference TRBV7-9 and TRBJ2-1 gives the whole variable domain DTGVSQNPRHKITKRGQNVTFRCDPISEHNRLYWYRQTLGQGPEFLTYFQNEAQLEKSRLLSDRFSAERPKGSFSTLEIQRTEQGDSAMYLCASSLETSGYNEQFFGPGTRLTVL.

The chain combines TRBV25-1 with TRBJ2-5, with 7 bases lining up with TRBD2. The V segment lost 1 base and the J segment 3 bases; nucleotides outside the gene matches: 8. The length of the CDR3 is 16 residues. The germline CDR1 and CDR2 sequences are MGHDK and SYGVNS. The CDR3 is CASSELLRESEETQYF. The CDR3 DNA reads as TGTGCCAGCAGTGAATTATTGCGGGAGTCCGAAGAGACCCAGTACTTC. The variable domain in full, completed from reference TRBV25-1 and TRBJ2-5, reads EADIYQTPRYLVIGTGKKITLECSQTMGHDKMYWYQQDPGMELHLIHYSYGVNSTEKGDLSSESTVSRIRTEHFPLTLESARPSHTSQYLCASSELLRESEETQYFGPGTRLLVL.

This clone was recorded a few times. DNA of the CDR3: TGTGCCAGCAGCTTAGGGATATGGAGAACTGAAGCTTTCTTT. This translates into CASSLGIWRTEAFF. The V call is TRBV7-2, the J call TRBJ1-1; no clear D. Germline-derived CDR1 and CDR2 are SGHTA and FQGNSA. The CDR3 length is 14 residues. V was clipped by 1 base and J by 5 bases, with 11 bases between them. The whole variable domain, filled in from reference TRBV7-2 and TRBJ1-1, reads GAGVSQSPSNKVTEKGKDVELRCDPISGHTALYWYRQSLGQGLEFLIYFQGNSAPDKSGLPSDRFSAERTGGSVSTLTIQRTQQEDSAVYLCASSLGIWRTEAFFGQGTRLTVV.

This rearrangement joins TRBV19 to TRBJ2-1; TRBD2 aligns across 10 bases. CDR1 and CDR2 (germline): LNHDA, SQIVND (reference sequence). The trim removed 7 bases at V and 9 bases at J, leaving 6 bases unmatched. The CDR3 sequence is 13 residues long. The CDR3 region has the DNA TGTGCCAGTACTAGCGGGAGTAGGAGTGAGCAGTTCTTC. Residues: CASTSGSRSEQFF.